This T cell receptor beta chain was identified during a study of T cells in Graves' hyperthyroidism and ophthalmopathy. Overall study: Before any treatment, at initial diagnosis, peripheral blood was collected. Whole-study results and caveats: Most expanded thyroid clonotypes above 0.001 recurred in blood.

The PBMCs studied were ones that came from 10 ml fresh peripheral blood. This CDR3 region has 17 residues. Germline loops: CDR1 KGHSH, CDR2 LQKENI. Trimming took off 3 bases at V and 0 bases at J, with 12 bases between the two ends. The TCR beta CDR3 regions underwent amplification using RNA transcripts as the source. First-round RT-PCR targeting the TCR CDR3 was performed with the HTBI primer set. TCRdb reprocessed the multiplex PCR reads with MiXCR, giving one entry per CDR3 protein. In the table there are approximately 700,000 distinct CDR3 sequences, approximately 16% of which are singletons. This clonotype was seen more than once but under ten times. What it recognizes is unknown.

What was sequenced was blood. The source is a man in his late teens or twenties with Graves' hyperthyroidism. The chain is built from TRBV18 and TRBJ2-6; no firm D call. The CDR3 reads CASSPLFQVSGANVLTF. The CDR3 coding sequence is TGTGCCAGCTCACCCCTATTCCAGGTCTCTGGGGCCAACGTCCTGACTTTC.